In its sample, the clone carrying this T cell receptor beta chain was seen many times. The source of the sample is a study of shared clonotypes between healthy human individuals. The protocol was immunoSEQ multiplex PCR, while the TCRdb copy is restricted to in-frame clones and leaves out a portion. The sample carries around 340,000 clones, 73% recorded once. V gave up 5 bases and J gave up 5 bases, with 15 bases separating them. The CDR3 is 14 amino acids. Germline assignment: CDR1 MDHEN and CDR2 SYDVKM. This chain links TRBV28 with TRBJ2-5; the D call may be TRBD1 or TRBD2 (6 bases each). Sequencing used memory CD4+ T cells sorted from blood. The subset: CD45RA-negative fraction. This sequence was found in a man between 25 and 39 years old in good health. The CDR3 DNA reads as TGTGCCAGCAGTCCGACTGGGGGGCCCGAGACCCAGTACTTC. Translation: CASSPTGGPETQYF.